A single sample is the source of the 21 T cell receptor beta chains below, sequenced in a study of cytomegalovirus exposure and HLA in healthy donors. Vbeta (60) and Jbeta (13) primers were used in the PCR. Measured with immunoSEQ multiplex PCR; TCRdb has only the in-frame clones, and not every one. The sample records roughly 120,000 clones, roughly 84% being singletons. The sample was PBMCs. These receptors all come from a young woman in good health and CMV-seropositive.

The CDR3, as DNA: TGTGCCAGCAGCCCTAACCGGGACAGATTCTACAATGAGCAGTTCTTC. It encodes CASSPNRDRFYNEQFF. The chain links TRBV4-2 to TRBJ2-1; 7 bases map to TRBD1. The CDR3 is 16 residues long. Germline V gene lookup returns CDR1 LGHNA and CDR2 YNFKEQ. V dropped 4 bases and J dropped 3; count of bases not matched to a gene: 9.

The chain is built from TRBV2 and TRBJ2-5; 12 bases match TRBD2. Trimming removed 5 bases from V and 4 bases from J; junction bases left unmatched: 5. The germline CDR1 and CDR2 sequences are SNHLY and FYNNEI. The CDR3 runs 15 residues. The CDR3 spells CASSPLAGGVETQYF. CDR3 coding DNA: TGTGCCAGCAGTCCACTAGCGGGGGGCGTAGAGACCCAGTACTTC.

The chain joins TRBV5-4 to TRBJ2-1; D might be TRBD1 (5 bases). The germline V gene encodes CDR1 SGHNT and CDR2 YYREEE (reference sequence). V was pared by 6 bases and J by 0 bases, with 10 bases between. This CDR3 has 14 amino acids. The CDR3: CASIDSSSYNEQFF. The CDR3 DNA sequence: TGTGCCAGCATCGACAGTAGCTCCTACAATGAGCAGTTCTTC.

This chain joins TRBV4-2 and TRBJ2-5, with TRBD1 identical over 8 bases. This CDR3 has 15 residues. Germline lookup yields CDR1 LGHNA and CDR2 YNFKEQ. V lost 4 bases to trimming and J lost 1 base; unmatched junction nucleotides: 5. The CDR3 protein is CASSLGQGVQETQYF. The CDR3 coding sequence is TGTGCCAGCAGCCTTGGACAGGGCGTCCAAGAGACCCAGTACTTC.

In its sample, this clone was seen a few times. This sequence joins TRBV6-5 and TRBJ2-5; possible D gene TRBD1, 6 bases. Germline CDR1 reads MNHEY; CDR2 reads SVGAGI. The V end was cut by 2 bases, the J end by 1 base, with 14 bases between. The CDR3 consists of 16 residues. The CDR3 sequence: CASSYLGAGPQETQYF. In DNA form, the CDR3 reads TGTGCCAGCAGTTACCTGGGGGCAGGCCCCCAAGAGACCCAGTACTTC.

The chain links TRBV27 to TRBJ2-1; the match to TRBD2 covers 10 bases. This CDR3 has 14 amino acids. The junction had 4 bases not matched to a gene; V was cut back by 5 bases and J by 6 bases. CDR1 is MNHEY and CDR2 is SMNVEV in the germline V gene (reference sequence). The CDR3 reads CASSLAGATNEQFF. In DNA form, the CDR3 reads TGTGCCAGCAGTCTAGCGGGGGCCACCAATGAGCAGTTCTTC.

The chain carries TRBV6-5 and TRBJ1-5, with 7 bases identical to TRBD1. J lost 4 bases, V lost 7 bases, and 7 bases had no gene match. The CDR3 length is 14 residues. Germline CDR1 and CDR2: MNHEY and SVGAGI. The CDR3 sequence is CASNRQGPNQPQHF. DNA of the CDR3: TGTGCCAGCAATCGACAGGGACCAAATCAGCCCCAGCATTTT.

Worth noting for this clone: One end of the junction does not line up with germline, which may come from a read error. The genes are TRBV7-9 and TRBJ2-7; D unclear. The germline CDR1 and CDR2 sequences are SEHNR and FQNEAQ (reference sequence). The CDR3 consists of 14 residues. CDR3: CSSSFGAIGSEQYF. The CDR3 region has the DNA TGTTCCAGCAGCTTTGGTGCGATCGGGTCCGAGCAGTACTTC.

V gene TRBV27 combines with J gene TRBJ2-1; 7 bases are a match to TRBD2. This CDR3 comprises 15 residues. Germline V CDR1 and CDR2: MNHEY, SMNVEV (reference sequence). J gave up 4 bases and V 2 bases, and 5 bases lay outside the gene matches. The CDR3 loop is CASSLRAGTYNEQFF. In DNA, the CDR3 is TGTGCCAGCAGTTTACGAGCGGGGACGTACAATGAGCAGTTCTTC.

The chain couples TRBV6-6 to TRBJ2-7, with 7 bases that match TRBD1. J lost 5 bases, V lost 2 bases, and 6 bases had no gene match. The CDR3 totals 14 residues. CDR1 and CDR2 from the germline V gene are MNHNY and SVGAGI (reference sequence). The CDR3 loop reads CASSYRGQVDEQYF. DNA for the CDR3: TGTGCCAGCAGTTACAGGGGGCAGGTCGACGAGCAGTACTTC.

This clone has a single count. The rearrangement links TRBV7-3 to TRBJ2-2; 8 bases line up with TRBD2. This CDR3 has 16 amino acids. J gave up 0 bases and V 2 bases, and 2 bases lay outside the gene matches. Germline V gives CDR1 SGHTA, CDR2 FQGTGA. The DNA for the CDR3 is TGTGCCAGCAGCTTACTAGCGGGTTCGAACACCGGGGAGCTGTTTTTT. Translating gives CASSLLAGSNTGELFF.

The chain links TRBV29-1 to TRBJ2-1, with 7 nucleotides matching TRBD2. The germline V gene has CDR1 SQVTM and CDR2 ANQGSEA. With V trimmed by 8 bases and J by 8 bases, 15 bases remained unmatched. CDR3 length: 14 residues. The CDR3 bases are TGCAGCTCTCTTGGGGAGGGTGGGGCGGATGAGCAGTTCTTC. Translated, it gives CSSLGEGGADEQFF.

This sequence joins TRBV29-1 and TRBJ1-6, with TRBD1 matching 7 bases. V gave up 8 bases and J gave up 5 bases; unmatched junction bases: 6. Germline loops: CDR1 SQVTM, CDR2 ANQGSEA. CDR3 length equals 13 residues. The CDR3 spells CSIRQGDNSPLHF. CDR3 coding DNA: TGCAGCATCCGACAGGGTGATAATTCACCCCTCCACTTT.

The V and J genes are TRBV7-8 and TRBJ1-2; a possible D gene is TRBD1 (6 bases). With 5 bases removed from V and 6 bases from J, the gap between germline ends came to 13 bases. Germline V CDR1 and CDR2: SGHVS, FQNEAQ. The CDR3 consists of 13 residues. DNA of the CDR3: TGTGCCAGCAGCCCCCCACAGGGCAATGGCTACACCTTC. This gives the protein CASSPPQGNGYTF. The full variable domain, completed using reference TRBV7-8 and TRBJ1-2, is GAGVSQSPRYKVAKRGQDVALRCDPISGHVSLFWYQQALGQGPEFLTYFQNEAQLDKSGLPSDRFFAERPEGSVSTLKIQRTQQEDSAVYLCASSPPQGNGYTFGSGTRLTVV.

The J gene is TRBJ1-1, the V gene TRBV12-2. TRBV12-2 is given as a pseudogene. CDR3 size: 9 residues. The CDR3 is CASRLEAFF. The CDR3 DNA is TGTGCAAGTCGCCTCGAGGCTTTCTTT.

In its sample, this clone was seen once. This chain links TRBV15 with TRBJ1-5, with D uncertain. The germline CDR1 and CDR2 sequences are LNHNV and YYDKDF (reference sequence). The length of the CDR3 is 15 residues. V lost 1 base to trimming and J lost 7 bases, with 14 bases between them. CDR3 protein: CATSRAVEGWQPQHF. In nucleotides, the CDR3 is TGTGCCACCAGCAGAGCGGTTGAGGGCTGGCAGCCCCAGCATTTT. Using reference TRBV15 and TRBJ1-5 for the parts outside the CDR3, the full variable domain is DAMVIQNPRYQVTQFGKPVTLSCSQTLNHNVMYWYQQKSSQAPKLLFHYYDKDFNNEADTPDNFQSRRPNTSFCFLDIRSPGLGDTAMYLCATSRAVEGWQPQHFGDGTRLSIL.

V usage is TRBV27 and J usage is TRBJ1-2; a possible D gene is TRBD1 (5 bases). V was clipped by 4 bases and J by 4 bases, with 10 bases between them. This CDR3 has 13 residues. CDR1 MNHEY and CDR2 SMNVEV come from the germline V gene (reference sequence). CDR3 loop: CASSSGGFYGYTF. CDR3 coding DNA: TGTGCCAGCAGTTCGGGGGGATTCTATGGCTACACCTTC.

V is TRBV5-1 and J is TRBJ2-2; 14 nucleotides match TRBD2. In germline, CDR1 is SGHRS, CDR2 YFSETQ. CDR3 size: 15 residues. V dropped 7 bases and J dropped 6; count of bases not matched to a gene: 5. CDR3 region: CASSPTSGGAGELFF. The DNA for the CDR3 is TGCGCCAGCTCCCCGACTAGCGGGGGGGCCGGGGAGCTGTTTTTT.

The gene calls are TRBV18 and TRBJ1-1, with 7 bases matching TRBD1. Trimming cost V 3 bases and J 4 bases; bases outside gene matches: 14. The CDR3 is made up of 17 amino acids. Germline loops: CDR1 KGHSH, CDR2 LQKENI. In DNA, the CDR3 is TGTGCCAGCTCACCCCTGACAGGGTTGTTATTGGGCACTGAAGCTTTCTTT. The encoded protein is CASSPLTGLLLGTEAFF.

This rearrangement joins TRBV4-1 to TRBJ1-6, with 9 bases identical to TRBD1. Trimming removed 1 base from V and 7 bases from J; junction bases left unmatched: 5. In germline, CDR1 is MGHRA, CDR2 YSYEKL. The CDR3 spans 16 residues. The DNA for the CDR3 is TGCGCCAGCAGCCAAGTTACAGGGGGCCTGAATTCACCCCTCCACTTT. Its protein is CASSQVTGGLNSPLHF.

The rearrangement joins TRBV7-2 to TRBJ2-7, with 9 bases fitting TRBD1. V was pared by 5 bases and J by 2 bases, with 10 bases of the junction left unmatched. Germline V gene sequence: CDR1 SGHTA, CDR2 FQGNSA. The CDR3 extends over 16 amino acids. The DNA of the CDR3 is TGTGCCAGCAGCACCACCGGGACAGGGACGACCTACGAGCAGTACTTC. Protein sequence: CASSTTGTGTTYEQYF.